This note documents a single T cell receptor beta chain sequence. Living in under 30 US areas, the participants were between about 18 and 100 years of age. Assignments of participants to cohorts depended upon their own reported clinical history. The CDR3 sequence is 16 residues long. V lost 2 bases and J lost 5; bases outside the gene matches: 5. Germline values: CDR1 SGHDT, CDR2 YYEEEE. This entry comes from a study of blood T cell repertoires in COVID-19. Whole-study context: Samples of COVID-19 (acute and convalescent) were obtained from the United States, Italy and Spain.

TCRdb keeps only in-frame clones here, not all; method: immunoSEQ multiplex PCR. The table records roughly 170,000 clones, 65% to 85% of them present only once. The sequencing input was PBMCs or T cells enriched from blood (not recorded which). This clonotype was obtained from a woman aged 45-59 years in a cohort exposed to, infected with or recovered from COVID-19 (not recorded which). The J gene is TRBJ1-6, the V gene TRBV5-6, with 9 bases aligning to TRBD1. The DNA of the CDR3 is TGTGCCAGCAGCTTAGAACAGGGGGCGGATAATTCACCCCTCCACTTT. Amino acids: CASSLEQGADNSPLHF.